The 5 T cell receptor beta chains below were found in one sample sequenced in a study of lymphopenia after photon versus proton radiotherapy. Sequenced by immunoSEQ multiplex PCR; TCRdb stores in-frame clones only, minus some. The sample shows under 20,000 clones, 80% to 90% of them seen only once. Sequences were derived from peripheral blood, sampled from a patient treated with proton-based radiotherapy. Receptors originate from a man aged 70-80 years with pancreatic cancer.

The gene calls are TRBV7-9 and TRBJ1-2, with 8 bases identical to TRBD1. This CDR3 contains 14 residues. V lost 3 bases, J lost 4 bases, and 4 bases stayed unmatched. Germline lookup yields CDR1 SEHNR and CDR2 FQNEAQ (reference sequence). As DNA, the CDR3 is TGTGCCAGCAGCTTGCAGGGGGCCGGCTATGGCTACACCTTC. Protein product: CASSLQGAGYGYTF.

This chain links TRBV4-1 with TRBJ1-4; D remains ambiguous. The CDR3 covers 13 residues. V lost 2 bases and J lost 5, with 6 bases in between. Germline V gene sequence: CDR1 MGHRA, CDR2 YSYEKL. CDR3 DNA: TGCGCCAGCAGCCAATGGAGGAATGAAAAACTGTTTTTT. Amino acid sequence: CASSQWRNEKLFF.

The chain employs TRBV19 and TRBJ1-2; TRBD1 might be the D (5 bases). Germline V gene sequence: CDR1 LNHDA, CDR2 SQIVND (reference sequence). Trimming shortened V by 6 bases and J by 4 bases, and 18 bases separated the two germline ends. The CDR3 totals 15 residues. CDR3 sequence reads: CASSKAPNRPYGYTF. The DNA for the CDR3 is TGTGCCAGTAGCAAAGCCCCCAACAGGCCCTATGGCTACACCTTC.

The V call is TRBV5-4, the J call TRBJ1-1; a weak D match, TRBD1 (6 bases). CDR3 length: 16 amino acids. CDR1 SGHNT and CDR2 YYREEE come from the germline V gene (reference sequence). V was shortened by 1 base and J by 0 bases, with 13 bases between the two germline ends. This CDR3 reads CASSLPGVNMNTEAFF. The CDR3 bases are TGTGCCAGCAGCTTGCCAGGGGTCAATATGAACACTGAAGCTTTCTTT.

The J gene is TRBJ2-7, the V gene TRBV5-1; tentative D call: TRBD1 (6 bases). Germline V gene sequence: CDR1 SGHRS, CDR2 YFSETQ. The ends were cut back, 3 bases at V and 6 bases at J, with 19 bases in the middle. The CDR3 contains 15 residues. CDR3 bases: TGCGCCAGCAGCTCCGGGACAACAGACCCTTTCGAGCAGTACTTC. As protein: CASSSGTTDPFEQYF.